The entry below gives a single T cell receptor (beta chain) sequence along with its context. Its antigen is not yet known. Per-base quality was not reported, and no clone a single base away is much larger than it. Libraries were constructed by the immunoSEQ multiplex PCR assay. For TCR sequencing, RNA was extracted from every sample and reverse transcribed into cDNA to serve as template. First-strand cDNA was synthesized using SuperScript III with a 2:1 mix of oligo-dT and random hexamers. Amplification bias was assessed with a synthetic immune receptor repertoire, and residual bias was removed computationally. The paper's data handling went like this. Raw reads were preprocessed for error removal, and CDR3 was defined according to IMGT conventions as running from the conserved cysteine to phenylalanine. Clonality was calculated as 1 minus Shannon entropy normalized by log2 of the number of productive unique TCRs. CD4 or CD8 identity of scalp clones was inferred by cross-referencing scalp TCRbeta sequences with sorted blood CD4 and CD8 repertoires. TCRdb took over this immuneACCESS table, retaining in-frame rearrangements with V and J assigned. Such tables are incomplete; in checked studies, under half of the missing clones stem from an unresolved V gene, and the remainder is unexplained. That table gives V, J and clone size, and the DNA gave D and trimming. For this sample there are 110,000 or so clones; approximately 61% appear just once. 23% of the sample is taken by the ten largest.

Lesional scalp punch biopsies and peripheral blood were obtained from alopecia areata patients. PBMCs were isolated by density centrifugation and stained for CD3, CD4 and CD8, and CD4+ and CD8+ T cells were sorted on a FACSAria. Untreated alopecia areata patients were recruited as part of a multicenter biomarker study. In 4 to 6 patients from the biomarker study, blood CD8+ T cells were sorted further into NKG2D-low and NKG2D-high fractions. These data belong to a study of CD8+ T cells in alopecia areata (dated by TCRdb to the late 2010s). With regard to the full study: High-throughput TCRbeta sequencing was used to examine T cell clonal expansion in alopecia areata in both the C3H/HeJ mouse model and human patients. Human TCRbeta sequencing covered scalp tissue and sorted CD4+ and CD8+ peripheral blood T cells from patchy and totalis/universalis alopecia areata patients and healthy controls. Scalp clonality was compared among normal scalp (n=4), patchy alopecia areata scalp (n=8), and alopecia totalis/universalis scalp (n=8). RNA was obtained with the PAXgene miRNA kit for fixed scalp, the miRNeasy kit for PBMCs, and the RNeasy kit for mouse skin. immunoSEQ multiplex PCR using 35 Vbeta forward primers and 13 Jbeta reverse primers was used to amplify TCRbeta CDR3 regions. The full study reports these points: Shared TCR sequences between patients were less evident than in mice, which may be partly attributable to HLA diversity in the patient population. Compared with normal scalp, lesional scalp, particularly in alopecia totalis/universalis, had higher clonality and more expanded CD8+ clones, which suggests antigenic drive. Scalp TCR repertoire analysis is complicated because resident alphabeta T cells in normal human skin are also sequenced, whereas mouse skin is dominated by gammadelta T cells.

From cysteine to phenylalanine, the CDR3 is 16 amino acids long. The DNA shown is the 48-base CDR3, in frame from base 1. The germline V gene yields MNHNS for CDR1 and SASEGT for CDR2. The V end gives up 0 bases and the J end 5 bases, leaving 8 bases in the junction not matched to a gene. This receptor was identified in a human donor with alopecia areata. Here the chain combines TRBV6-1 and TRBJ2-5, and TRBD2 aligns with 8 junction nucleotides. The specimen sequenced was NKG2D-low CD8+ T cells sorted from blood. This specimen's cell subset or site label, per the study, means: sorted CD8+ NKG2D-low blood T cells. The nucleotide sequence is given as TGTGCCAGCAGTGAAGCCCCCGGGACTAGTTTGGAGACCCAGTACTTC. Translated, it gives CASSEAPGTSLETQYF.